This TCR beta chain was observed in a study of regulatory T cells in long-lasting Graves disease (dated by TCRdb to 2020 to 2023). With respect to the entire study: In the newly diagnosed Graves' disease group, patients had been taking antithyroid drugs for less than 3 months. This study used TCR sequencing and RNA sequencing of peripheral blood to compare persistent Graves' disease patients against newly diagnosed Graves' disease patients. A total of roughly 35 samples underwent TCR sequencing: around 13 from persistent and about 20 from newly diagnosed Graves' disease patients. The study took place in China and was registered as a clinical trial. The paper as a whole reports these results and caveats: Persistent Graves' disease patients showed lower TCR Shannon entropy and fewer highly expanded clones than newly diagnosed patients, suggesting clonal expansion. Sequencing and analysis were limited to the TCR beta chain. Patients with persistent disease shared more public clonotypes (approximately 2,500) than newly diagnosed patients did (roughly 970). The study examined only peripheral blood because the primary lesion, thyroid tissue, could not be accessed. Preferential use of TRBV28, TRBJ1-2 and TRBJ2-5 was observed in persistent disease, whereas TRBV20-1 and TRBJ2-1 were favored in newly diagnosed disease. The authors noted that the small sample size was a limitation that may lower accuracy.

In the germline V gene, CDR1 corresponds to MDHEN and CDR2 to SYDVKM. V is reduced by 3 bases and J by 5 bases, leaving a spacing of 13 bases between them. Reading from cysteine to phenylalanine, the CDR3 counts 14 amino acids. CDR3 DNA is the only sequence kept; it has 42 bases, read in frame from the first base. Library preparation was by multiplex PCR. Instrument on record: Illumina HiSeq 4000. iRepertoire HTBI primers and Arm-PCR amplification of CDR3 regions were used to construct TCR beta libraries. Before sequencing, the PCR products went through gel purification. The source study handled its data this way. Gene usage analysis of CDR3 amino acid clonotypes used the approximately 62 TRBV and fewer than 15 TRBJ segments found across samples. COPE and FqMerger were used to merge the filtered high-quality paired reads into contigs. BLAST was used to align contigs to IMGT TRBV, TRBD and TRBJ reference genes, with CDR3 defined following IMGT. Any clonotype with a frequency above 0.1% was classified as a highly expanded clone. Shannon entropy served as the measure of repertoire diversity, while the Gini coefficient captured V-J evenness. Clonotypes shared by more than one individual were considered public. TCRdb reran the public reads through fastp at Q25 and MiXCR, keeping productive beta chains. Rows are combined by CDR3 protein, so each entry shows the most common genes and DNA. The V and J calls here are based on TCRdb, not the publication. This sample has more than 400,000 distinct CDR3 sequences in its table, and around 15% of those were observed once. The leading ten clones occupy 9.5% to 15% of the sample.

The time point label, as the study defines it: newly diagnosed GD, antithyroid drugs for less than 3 months. For both TCR sequencing and RNA sequencing, RNA was extracted from PBMCs in TRIzol. The diagnosis of Graves' disease followed American Thyroid Association guidelines. Patients for the study were recruited at an endocrinology department in Xi'an, China. Each patient gave around 9.2 milliliters of peripheral blood, collected in an EDTA anticoagulant tube. Ficoll Paque Plus density gradient separation was used to isolate PBMCs, and no further T cell sorting was done. An Agilent 2100 Bioanalyzer and agarose gel were used to check RNA quality, and a NanoDrop 2000 was used to measure RNA concentration. This clonotype was detected many times. No antigen is known for it. It has no much larger one-base neighbor in the sample; base qualities were not kept. This same sample was also part of a study on T cells in Graves' hyperthyroidism and ophthalmopathy. As that second study puts it: Stable Graves' hyperthyroidism was defined as no progression to ophthalmopathy during 18 months of follow-up. Hyperthyroidism patients were aged 18 to 65 years and newly diagnosed, with disease duration of less than 2 months. The study excluded patients with uncontrolled infections, other autoimmune diseases, pregnancy or lactation. Diagnoses relied on clinical symptoms, serum thyroxine and TRAb, thyroid ultrasound and orbital computed tomography. A first-round RT-PCR of the TCR CDR3 used the HTBI primer set with the Qiagen OneStep RT-PCR kit. Most expanded thyroid clonotypes (frequency above 0.001) were also found in blood, which suggests that blood repertoires may mirror thyroid immune responses. A model built on a 13 V-J signature distinguished ophthalmopathy from stable hyperthyroidism, reaching around 90% sensitivity and 81.08% specificity in cross-validation and 80%/75% in testing. During validation, the model predicted progression to ophthalmopathy a median of about 5.9 months ahead of onset, with more than 55% sensitivity and around 72% specificity. TCR V-J signatures able to tell the groups apart were searched for in a discovery cohort of 90 to 100 patients, of whom approximately 40 had Graves' ophthalmopathy and around 57 had stable Graves' hyperthyroidism. Prospective prediction of ophthalmopathy was tested in an independent validation cohort of under 20 hyperthyroidism patients and some 17 patients who later progressed to ophthalmopathy. The 95 to 100 discovery patients were randomly divided into training and test sets at a 7:3 ratio. The study also compared thyroid tissue and blood T-cell repertoires from several Graves' hyperthyroidism patients. Following sampling, methimazole starting at 30 mg daily was given to hyperthyroidism patients, and high-dose intravenous methylprednisolone was given to ophthalmopathy patients. Libraries were constructed in a second round of multiplex PCR, after which size selection and purification were carried out. The libraries were sequenced on an Illumina HiSeq2000 using paired-end 100 bp reads. SOAPnuke was used to process the raw data, throwing out any read that contained adapters or uncalled bases, had a mean Phred below 15, or lacked an exact constant-primer or identifier match. COPE v1.2.5 was used to merge the high-quality paired reads, and each unique nucleotide sequence was defined as a clonotype. MiTCR v1.1 was used to align the clonotypes against IMGT TRBV, TRBD and TRBJ reference segments. Analysis was restricted to V-J combinations with a frequency above 0.0001, which covered roughly 99% of repertoires. A TCS score was defined as the ratio between F50 (clonal expansion) and ExV (chaos), using BLOSUM62-based TCRdist between CDR3 peptides within each V-J. Welch's t-statistics and random forest reduced fewer than 550 V-J features to fewer than 15, which were used in a naive Bayes classifier (R e1071). Sample size was not statistically predetermined, and investigators were not blinded to group allocation. According to the paper, TCR Vbeta CDR3 sequencing was carried out on 120 to 150 peripheral blood samples, which came from fewer than 50 ophthalmopathy, around 74 hyperthyroidism and some 17 progressor patients.

This sequence originates from a man aged 35 to 55 with Graves disease. Donor details come from another sample of the same person, matched by shared clones. Sequenced material: peripheral blood mononuclear cells (PBMCs), taken at new diagnosis, from a patient treated with antithyroid drugs. The chain is made from TRBV28 and TRBJ2-5; confidence is insufficient to name the D gene. CDR3 region: CASSFVGSGETQYF. The sequenced DNA: TGTGCCAGCAGTTTCGTCGGAAGTGGGGAGACCCAGTACTTC.